Listed below are T cell receptor beta chains from one sample, sequenced in a study of T cell responses to AZD1222 COVID-19 vaccine. Sequencing was performed with immunoSEQ multiplex PCR; in TCRdb, only in-frame clones are kept and a portion is missing. The sample holds 130,000 or so clones, about nine tenths seen once. Material: peripheral blood, obtained on day 0 of AZD1222 vaccination. The source is an adult in good health. CDR3s include the opening cysteine and the closing phenylalanine or tryptophan. Each record gives: V gene, J gene, clone size, D gene, CDR3 DNA, CDR3 protein. The D gene is left open where the match is weak. Clone size is shown for a subset of rows, as once, few, many or a class of expanded clone.

v_call: TRBV3-1/TRBV3-2
j_call: TRBJ1-1
clone_size: once
d_call: -
cdr3_nt: TGTGCCAGCAGCCGGGGGAACACTGAAGCTTTCTTT
cdr3_aa: CASSRGNTEAFF

v_call: TRBV5-5
j_call: TRBJ2-7
clone_size: -
d_call: -
cdr3_nt: TGTGCCAGCAGCTTCCAGGCGGGGTTCGCCTACGAGCAGTACTTC
cdr3_aa: CASSFQAGFAYEQYF

v_call: TRBV6-5
j_call: TRBJ1-1
clone_size: -
d_call: -
cdr3_nt: TGTGCCAGCAGTTACTCGATCTACGGAGAGAATGAAGCTTTCTTT
cdr3_aa: CASSYSIYGENEAFF

v_call: TRBV2
j_call: TRBJ1-5
clone_size: -
d_call: -
cdr3_nt: TGTGCCAGTAGAGCCGGGGCAGGGCCTAATCAGCCCCAGCATTTT
cdr3_aa: CASRAGAGPNQPQHF

v_call: TRBV2
j_call: TRBJ2-7
clone_size: -
d_call: -
cdr3_nt: TGTGCCAGCAGTGAGGATCGTCTAGCGTACGAGCAGTACTTC
cdr3_aa: CASSEDRLAYEQYF

v_call: TRBV7-9
j_call: TRBJ2-7
clone_size: -
d_call: TRBD2
cdr3_nt: TGTGCCAGCAGCCAGTCCGGGCGGGGGGGCCTATCTTTGTACGAGCAGTACTTC
cdr3_aa: CASSQSGRGGLSLYEQYF

v_call: TRBV5-1
j_call: TRBJ2-5
clone_size: -
d_call: -
cdr3_nt: TGCGCCAGCGGAACCGCGACGCAGGGGGAGACCCAGTACTTC
cdr3_aa: CASGTATQGETQYF

v_call: TRBV3-1/TRBV3-2
j_call: TRBJ1-2
clone_size: few
d_call: -
cdr3_nt: TGTGCCAGCAGCCAAGTAGGAACAGGACGAGGCTATGGCTACACCTTC
cdr3_aa: CASSQVGTGRGYGYTF

v_call: TRBV19
j_call: TRBJ1-2
clone_size: once
d_call: TRBD1
cdr3_nt: TGTGCCAGTAGACGGGACAGGCATGGCTACACCTTC
cdr3_aa: CASRRDRHGYTF

v_call: TRBV2
j_call: TRBJ1-4
clone_size: few
d_call: -
cdr3_nt: TGTGCCAGCAGTGAAGTTGCTTACCAGGGAAAACTGTTTTTT
cdr3_aa: CASSEVAYQGKLFF

v_call: TRBV4-3
j_call: TRBJ2-3
clone_size: -
d_call: -
cdr3_nt: TGCGCCAGCAGCCAAGTATGGAGGGGGACGGGGACAGATACGCAGTATTTT
cdr3_aa: CASSQVWRGTGTDTQYF

v_call: TRBV4-3
j_call: TRBJ1-1
clone_size: -
d_call: -
cdr3_nt: TGCGCCAGCAGCGGACAGATTCTTACTGAAGCTTTCTTT
cdr3_aa: CASSGQILTEAFF

v_call: TRBV6-6
j_call: TRBJ2-6
clone_size: -
d_call: -
cdr3_nt: TGTGCCAGCAGTTCTATGTCTGGGGCCAACGTCCTGACTTTC
cdr3_aa: CASSSMSGANVLTF

v_call: TRBV10-2
j_call: TRBJ1-2
clone_size: medium-sized
d_call: -
cdr3_nt: TGCGCCAGCAACCCTGGACACGGGGCTAACTATGGCTACACCTTC
cdr3_aa: CASNPGHGANYGYTF

v_call: TRBV19
j_call: TRBJ1-2
clone_size: -
d_call: TRBD1
cdr3_nt: TGTGCCAGTAGCCAAAAACCGGGACAGGCGTTTCGCTATGGCTACACCTTC
cdr3_aa: CASSQKPGQAFRYGYTF

v_call: TRBV21-1
j_call: TRBJ1-3
clone_size: -
d_call: -
cdr3_nt: TGTGCCAGCCCTGGTCGCGGCAGGGACTCTGGAAACACCATATATTTT
cdr3_aa: CASPGRGRDSGNTIYF

v_call: TRBV6-1
j_call: TRBJ2-7
clone_size: -
d_call: -
cdr3_nt: TGTGCCAGCAGTGAAGCCCCGTCAATTGTCGACGAGCAGTACTTC
cdr3_aa: CASSEAPSIVDEQYF

v_call: TRBV7-9
j_call: TRBJ1-4
clone_size: -
d_call: -
cdr3_nt: TGTGCCAGCAGCTTCGGGGAAAAACTGTTTTTT
cdr3_aa: CASSFGEKLFF

v_call: TRBV10-1
j_call: TRBJ2-3
clone_size: -
d_call: -
cdr3_nt: TGCGCCAGCAGTGAGACCGAAACAGATACGCAGTATTTT
cdr3_aa: CASSETETDTQYF

v_call: TRBV18
j_call: TRBJ1-2
clone_size: -
d_call: -
cdr3_nt: TGTGCCAGCTCACCACCGGGGGAGTGGGGCTACACCTTC
cdr3_aa: CASSPPGEWGYTF

v_call: TRBV14
j_call: TRBJ1-2
clone_size: -
d_call: -
cdr3_nt: TGTGCCAGCAGCCAAGGATTGAGGGCAGGCCCTTCTAACTATGGCTACACCTTC
cdr3_aa: CASSQGLRAGPSNYGYTF

v_call: TRBV15
j_call: TRBJ2-2
clone_size: -
d_call: -
cdr3_nt: TGTGCCACCAGCAGAGATGAAGCCGGGGAGCTGTTTTTT
cdr3_aa: CATSRDEAGELFF

v_call: TRBV10-3
j_call: TRBJ1-3
clone_size: -
d_call: -
cdr3_nt: TGTGCCATCAGCCCCGGAAACACCATATATTTT
cdr3_aa: CAISPGNTIYF

v_call: TRBV5-1
j_call: TRBJ1-5
clone_size: -
d_call: -
cdr3_nt: TGCGCCAGCAGCTCCGGATATAGCAATCAGCCCCAGCATTTT
cdr3_aa: CASSSGYSNQPQHF

v_call: TRBV14
j_call: TRBJ1-6
clone_size: -
d_call: -
cdr3_nt: TGTGCCAGCAGCACTGAATTGAGAAATTCACCCCTCCACTTT
cdr3_aa: CASSTELRNSPLHF

v_call: TRBV6-5
j_call: TRBJ2-1
clone_size: -
d_call: -
cdr3_nt: TGTGCCAGCAGTTACTCGATGTACTTAAACAATGAGCAGTTCTTC
cdr3_aa: CASSYSMYLNNEQFF

v_call: TRBV5-8
j_call: TRBJ2-7
clone_size: -
d_call: -
cdr3_nt: TGTGCCAGCAGCTTTCAAGGGGAGAGGGAGCAGTACTTC
cdr3_aa: CASSFQGEREQYF

v_call: TRBV30
j_call: TRBJ2-5
clone_size: few
d_call: TRBD2
cdr3_nt: TGTGCCTGGAGCCCTAGGATCGTCCTGGGGGGGGAGACCCAGTACTTC
cdr3_aa: CAWSPRIVLGGETQYF

v_call: TRBV29-1
j_call: TRBJ2-3
clone_size: -
d_call: -
cdr3_nt: TGCAGCGTTGAAGATTGGGACGTGACCGACCCCACAGATACGCAGTATTTT
cdr3_aa: CSVEDWDVTDPTDTQYF

v_call: TRBV19
j_call: TRBJ1-5
clone_size: -
d_call: -
cdr3_nt: TGTGCCAGTTGGGAAGGGAGCAATCAGCCCCAGCATTTT
cdr3_aa: CASWEGSNQPQHF

v_call: TRBV7-2
j_call: TRBJ1-2
clone_size: -
d_call: TRBD1
cdr3_nt: TGTGCCAGCAGCCCGGCCCAGTCGACAGGGATTCGTATCTATGGCTACACCTTC
cdr3_aa: CASSPAQSTGIRIYGYTF